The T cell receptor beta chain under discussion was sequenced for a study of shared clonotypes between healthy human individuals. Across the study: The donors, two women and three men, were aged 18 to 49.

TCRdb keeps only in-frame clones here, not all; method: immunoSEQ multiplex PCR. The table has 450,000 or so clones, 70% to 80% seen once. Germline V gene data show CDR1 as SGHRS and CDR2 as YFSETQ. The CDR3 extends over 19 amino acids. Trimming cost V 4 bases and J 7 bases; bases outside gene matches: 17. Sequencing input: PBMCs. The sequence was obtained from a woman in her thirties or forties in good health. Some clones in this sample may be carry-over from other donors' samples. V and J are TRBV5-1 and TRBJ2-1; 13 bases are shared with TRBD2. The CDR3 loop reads CASSPNPLTSGRARNEQFF. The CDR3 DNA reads TGCGCCAGCAGCCCAAACCCGCTTACTAGCGGGAGGGCCCGAAATGAGCAGTTCTTC.